One and the same sample provided the 15 T cell receptor beta chains below, sequenced in a study of blood T cell repertoires in COVID-19. Method: immunoSEQ multiplex PCR; TCRdb's copy keeps in-frame clones and lacks some. The repertoire holds more than 150,000 clones, with 80% as singletons. Sequences were obtained from PBMCs or T cells enriched from blood (not recorded which). The receptors come from a man in his sixties who had been exposed to COVID-19.

V usage is TRBV6-5 and J usage is TRBJ1-5; D perhaps matches TRBD1 (6 bases). The ends were cut back, 6 bases at V and 3 bases at J, with 15 bases in the middle. The CDR3 length is 15 residues. From germline, CDR1 is MNHEY and CDR2 SVGAGI. CDR3 loop: CASSPRGGTNQPQHF. The CDR3 nucleotides read TGTGCCAGCAGCCCGAGGGGGGGAACCAATCAGCCCCAGCATTTT.

The rearrangement joins TRBV12-3 or TRBV12-4 to TRBJ2-1, with 8 bases matching TRBD1. This CDR3 comprises 12 residues. V trimming: 6 bases; J trimming: 7 bases; junction bases outside the gene matches: 2. CDR3 in DNA: TGTGCCAGCAGCGACAGGGGAAATGAGCAGTTCTTC. Translated: CASSDRGNEQFF.

Only one count was recorded for this clone. The chain is built from TRBV9 and TRBJ1-1; D possibly corresponds to TRBD1 (6 bases). The V gene's germline CDR1 is SGDLS and CDR2 YYNGEE. The CDR3 has 18 amino acids. Trimming took off 0 bases at V and 3 bases at J, with 21 bases between the two ends. The DNA for the CDR3 is TGTGCCAGCAGCGTAGGTCGGGCAGGGGTTCGAGGGGACACTGAAGCTTTCTTT. This codes for CASSVGRAGVRGDTEAFF. Drawing the rest from reference TRBV9 and TRBJ1-1, the complete variable domain is DSGVTQTPKHLITATGQRVTLRCSPRSGDLSVYWYQQSLDQGLQFLIQYYNGEERAKGNILERFSAQQFPDLHSELNLSSLELGDSALYFCASSVGRAGVRGDTEAFFGQGTRLTVV.

This clone was seen repeatedly, ten times or more. The V gene is TRBV27, the J gene TRBJ2-7, with a possible D match to TRBD2 (6 bases). Trimming pared 3 bases from V and 5 bases from J, leaving 14 bases between. CDR1 and CDR2 (germline): MNHEY, SMNVEV (reference sequence). The CDR3 contains 14 residues. The CDR3 is CASSFSPTSNEQYF. CDR3 DNA: TGTGCCAGCAGTTTCTCCCCGACTAGTAACGAGCAGTACTTC.

V gene TRBV27 combines with J gene TRBJ1-1, with a weak D call TRBD1 (5 bases). The CDR3 is made up of 14 amino acids. Trimming removed 5 bases at V and 4 bases at J, with 14 bases between. From germline, CDR1 is MNHEY and CDR2 SMNVEV (reference sequence). CDR3 region: CASSKAGIVTEAFF. The CDR3, as DNA: TGTGCCAGCAGTAAGGCAGGGATAGTCACTGAAGCTTTCTTT.

The genes are TRBV2 and TRBJ1-3; maybe TRBD1 (5 bases). The CDR3 length is 15 residues. V lost 5 bases and J lost 4, with 15 bases in between. Per germline, CDR1 SNHLY and CDR2 FYNNEI. The CDR3: CASSQPQGSGNTIYF. The CDR3 coding sequence is TGTGCCAGCAGTCAACCCCAGGGTTCAGGAAACACCATATATTTT.

This chain uses TRBV7-8 with TRBJ2-7; D call uncertain. The CDR3 length is 15 residues. Trimming cost V 2 bases and J 0 bases, with 11 bases left between them. CDR1 is SGHVS and CDR2 is FQNEAQ in the germline V gene. CDR3 region: CASSLRQARSYEQYF. In DNA, the CDR3 is TGTGCCAGCAGCTTACGGCAGGCTCGCTCCTACGAGCAGTACTTC.

The chain is built from TRBV3-1 (or the pseudogene TRBV3-2) and TRBJ2-7, with 11 nucleotides matching TRBD1. V was pared by 4 bases and J by 2 bases, with 1 base of the junction left unmatched. The CDR3 contains 14 residues. CDR1 is LGHDT, CDR2 YNNKEL, per germline (reference sequence). The CDR3 protein is CASSRGQGAYEQYF. For the CDR3, the DNA is TGTGCCAGCAGCCGGGGACAGGGGGCCTACGAGCAGTACTTC.

This clone has ten or more counts. The J gene is TRBJ2-7, the V gene TRBV10-3; 13 positions agree with TRBD2. This CDR3 has 16 amino acids. With 3 bases clipped from V and 3 bases from J, the junction kept 5 bases outside the gene matches. Looked up from germline, CDR1 is ENHRY and CDR2 is SYGVKD. Here the CDR3 reads CAISDQTSGRFYEQYF. CDR3 DNA: TGTGCCATCAGTGACCAGACTAGCGGGAGGTTCTACGAGCAGTACTTC.

This clone was observed a handful of times. The chain has TRBV6-2 or TRBV6-3 and TRBJ2-2, with 7 bases fitting TRBD2. V was clipped by 5 bases and J by 7 bases; unmatched bases: 7. The CDR3 length is 14 residues. Looked up from germline, CDR1 is MNHEY and CDR2 is SVGEGT. The CDR3 reads CASSGRAGGGELFF. CDR3 DNA sequence: TGTGCCAGCAGTGGGAGGGCTGGTGGCGGGGAGCTGTTTTTT.

This clone was seen only a few times. This chain links TRBV6-4 with TRBJ2-1; 7 nucleotides match TRBD2. Per the germline V gene, CDR1 is MRHNA and CDR2 is SNTAGT. CDR3 length: 14 residues. V lost 6 bases to trimming and J lost 8 bases; unmatched junction nucleotides: 10. CDR3 bases: TGTGCCAGCAGCCCCACGGGGGAGGGACATGAGCAGTTCTTC. It codes for CASSPTGEGHEQFF.

The chain combines TRBV30 with TRBJ1-1, with D unclear. This CDR3 spans 13 amino acids. Trimming pared 8 bases from V and 0 bases from J, leaving 13 bases between. Germline V gene sequence: CDR1 GTSNPN, CDR2 SVGIG (reference sequence). This chain's CDR3 is CAGIRLLNTEAFF. For the CDR3, the DNA is TGTGCCGGGATCAGACTTTTGAACACTGAAGCTTTCTTT.

The chain recombines TRBV30 with TRBJ2-7; TRBD2 aligns across 9 bases. Germline loops: CDR1 GTSNPN, CDR2 SVGIG (reference sequence). Trimming removed 3 bases from V and 2 bases from J; junction bases left unmatched: 2. CDR3 length: 13 amino acids. Here the CDR3 reads CAWRTSGTYEQYF. DNA of the CDR3: TGTGCCTGGAGGACTAGCGGAACCTACGAGCAGTACTTC.

The table lists this clone with a few counts. J is TRBJ1-4 and V is TRBV9, with a weak D call TRBD1 (6 bases). The CDR3 runs 15 residues. Trimming cost V 4 bases and J 6 bases, with 16 bases left between them. Germline loops: CDR1 SGDLS, CDR2 YYNGEE. CDR3 loop: CASSPEARGYEKLFF. The CDR3 DNA follows: TGTGCCAGCAGCCCAGAGGCCAGGGGTTATGAAAAACTGTTTTTT.

The chain couples TRBV5-4 to TRBJ2-3, with 15 nucleotides matching TRBD2. V was clipped by 3 bases and J by 3 bases; unmatched bases: 2. CDR3 length equals 16 residues. Germline assignment: CDR1 SGHNT and CDR2 YYREEE (reference sequence). The CDR3 sequence is CASSSGLAGGTDTQYF. The CDR3, as DNA: TGTGCCAGCAGCTCCGGACTAGCGGGAGGGACAGATACGCAGTATTTT.